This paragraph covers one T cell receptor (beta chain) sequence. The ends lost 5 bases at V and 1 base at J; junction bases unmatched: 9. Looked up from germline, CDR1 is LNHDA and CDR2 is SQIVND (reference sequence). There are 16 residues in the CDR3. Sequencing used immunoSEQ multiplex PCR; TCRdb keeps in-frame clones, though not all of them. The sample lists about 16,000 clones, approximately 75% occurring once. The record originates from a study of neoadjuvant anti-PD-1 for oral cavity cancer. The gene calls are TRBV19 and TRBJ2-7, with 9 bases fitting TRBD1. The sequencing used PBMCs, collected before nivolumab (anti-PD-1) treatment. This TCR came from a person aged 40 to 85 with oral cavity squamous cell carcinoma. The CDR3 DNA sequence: TGTGCCAGTAGTCACCCCGGGACAGGGTCGTCCTACGAGCAGTACTTC. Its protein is CASSHPGTGSSYEQYF.